The 15 T cell receptor beta chains reported below all come from one sample, sequenced in a study of blood T cell repertoires in COVID-19 (dated by TCRdb to about 2020). The library relied on the immunoSEQ multiplex PCR assay. The table comes from immuneACCESS by way of TCRdb, which keeps in-frame sequences with V and J called. Part of the clones is missing from these tables; in studies checked, under half for an unresolved V gene and the rest for unknown reasons. The sample table contains around 260,000 clones; only one count was recorded for roughly 90% of them. 0.85% to 0.95% of the sample is taken by the ten largest. Specimen: peripheral blood. Receptors were obtained from a woman aged 35 to 49 who had recovered from COVID-19.

This clone appeared a single time. The chain combines TRBV29-1 with TRBJ1-1; 8 bases map to TRBD1. Germline V gene sequence: CDR1 SQVTM, CDR2 ANQGSEA. The CDR3 totals 14 residues. After removal of 5 bases from V and 0 bases from J, the junction contained 5 bases not matched to a gene. This CDR3 is CSVLRGPLNTEAFF. The CDR3 nucleotides are TGCAGCGTTCTCAGGGGGCCCCTGAACACTGAAGCTTTCTTT.

V usage is TRBV9 and J usage is TRBJ2-5; possibly TRBD2 for D (6 bases). Germline V gene lookup returns CDR1 SGDLS and CDR2 YYNGEE. V was clipped by 0 bases and J by 5 bases, with 14 bases between them. The CDR3 is made up of 15 amino acids. This CDR3 is CASSVESAGWETQYF. Written as DNA, the CDR3 is TGTGCCAGCAGCGTAGAATCGGCGGGATGGGAGACCCAGTACTTC.

This clone showed up just a few times. The rearrangement links TRBV6-6 to TRBJ2-5, with D maybe TRBD2 (6 bases). The V end was cut by 5 bases, the J end by 0 bases, with 7 bases between. The CDR3 has 13 residues. Germline values: CDR1 MNHNY, CDR2 SVGAGI (reference sequence). The CDR3 coding sequence is TGTGCCAGCAGTGGGGACTACCAAGAGACCCAGTACTTC. Translated: CASSGDYQETQYF.

The chain uses TRBV19 and TRBJ1-4; 11 nucleotides line up with TRBD1. The germline CDR1 and CDR2 sequences are LNHDA and SQIVND (reference sequence). J was trimmed by 8 bases and V by 6 bases; bases with no gene match: 2. This CDR3 is built from 13 residues. CDR3 in DNA: TGTGCCAGTAGAGGGACAGGGGGAGAAAAACTGTTTTTT. This gives the protein CASRGTGGEKLFF.

The chain joins TRBV19 to TRBJ1-2; 8 bases align to TRBD1. Germline V gene sequence: CDR1 LNHDA, CDR2 SQIVND (reference sequence). CDR3 size: 16 residues. V lost 3 bases to trimming and J lost 3 bases; unmatched junction nucleotides: 9. The CDR3 DNA sequence: TGTGCCAGTAGTATGGGCTTGGACAGGGTGGACTATGGCTACACCTTC. Its translation is CASSMGLDRVDYGYTF. Complete variable domain (other parts from reference TRBV19 and TRBJ1-2): DGGITQSPKYLFRKEGQNVTLSCEQNLNHDAMYWYRQDPGQGLRLIYYSQIVNDFQKGDIAEGYSVSREKKESFPLTVTSAQKNPTAFYLCASSMGLDRVDYGYTFGSGTRLTVV.

The chain joins TRBV25-1 to TRBJ1-6; 8 nucleotides match TRBD1. Trimming took 6 bases from V and 7 from J; bases not matched to a gene: 8. The CDR3 runs 15 residues. Germline CDR1 reads MGHDK; CDR2 reads SYGVNS. CDR3 nucleotide sequence: TGTGCCAGCAGCCCCGAGACAGGGGTAAATTCACCCCTCCACTTT. It specifies CASSPETGVNSPLHF.

This chain joins TRBV19 and TRBJ1-6, with 9 bases identical to TRBD1. Germline lookup yields CDR1 LNHDA and CDR2 SQIVND (reference sequence). V lost 4 bases to trimming and J lost 6 bases; unmatched junction nucleotides: 10. This CDR3 has 17 residues. The CDR3 DNA is TGTGCCAGTAGTACAACACCGGGACAGGGTAGTAATTCACCCCTCCACTTT. Protein sequence: CASSTTPGQGSNSPLHF.

The chain joins TRBV4-1 to TRBJ1-1; unclear D gene. V shed 0 bases and J shed 3 bases, with 17 bases lying between them. Germline-derived CDR1 and CDR2 are MGHRA and YSYEKL. CDR3 length equals 17 residues. CDR3 in DNA: TGCGCCAGCAGCCAAGATCGGAGGCCAGCCGTGTACACTGAAGCTTTCTTT. Protein: CASSQDRRPAVYTEAFF.

The chain links TRBV27 to TRBJ1-5, with a possible D match to TRBD1 (6 bases). Germline-derived CDR1 and CDR2 are MNHEY and SMNVEV (reference sequence). CDR3 length: 16 amino acids. Deletions cut 3 bases from V and 0 bases from J, with 12 bases between. The CDR3 here is CASSFSGAYSNQPQHF. The CDR3 bases are TGTGCCAGCAGTTTTTCAGGGGCCTATAGCAATCAGCCCCAGCATTTT.

The chain uses TRBV9 and TRBJ1-5; TRBD1 agrees at 8 bases. In germline, CDR1 is SGDLS, CDR2 YYNGEE. The CDR3 is made up of 15 amino acids. J gave up 1 base and V 3 bases, and 3 bases lay outside the gene matches. Here the CDR3 reads CASSATGASNQPQHF. For the CDR3, the DNA is TGTGCCAGCAGCGCGACAGGGGCCAGCAATCAGCCCCAGCATTTT. The whole variable domain, remainder taken from reference TRBV9 and TRBJ1-5, is DSGVTQTPKHLITATGQRVTLRCSPRSGDLSVYWYQQSLDQGLQFLIQYYNGEERAKGNILERFSAQQFPDLHSELNLSSLELGDSALYFCASSATGASNQPQHFGDGTRLSIL.

The chain has TRBV5-4 and TRBJ2-1; 7 bases align to TRBD1. The CDR3 is made up of 17 amino acids. Germline lookup yields CDR1 SGHNT and CDR2 YYREEE (reference sequence). V was clipped by 5 bases and J by 1 base; unmatched bases: 12. The DNA of the CDR3 is TGTGCCAGCAGTTCCGAGCAAACCAGGGGGTCCTACAATGAGCAGTTCTTC. It yields the protein CASSSEQTRGSYNEQFF.

This clone came up once. The CDR3 nucleotides read TGTGCCAGCAGCGTAGGGACAGCGTCCTACGAGCAGTACTTC. Translated, it gives CASSVGTASYEQYF. J is TRBJ2-7 and V is TRBV9, with a weak D call TRBD1 (6 bases). Germline lookup yields CDR1 SGDLS and CDR2 YYNGEE. The CDR3 loop spans 14 amino acids. V lost 0 bases to trimming and J lost 1 base, with 8 bases between them.

V and J are TRBV7-9 and TRBJ2-1; 12 bases agree with TRBD2. V trimming: 4 bases; J trimming: 4 bases; junction bases outside the gene matches: 8. Germline CDR1 reads SEHNR; CDR2 reads FQNEAQ (reference sequence). The CDR3 runs 17 residues. The CDR3 spells CASSSATSGSWYNEQFF. CDR3 nucleotide sequence: TGTGCCAGCAGCTCCGCGACTAGCGGGAGCTGGTACAATGAGCAGTTCTTC.

This chain uses TRBV7-8 with TRBJ1-1; 7 bases are shared with TRBD1. V was clipped by 5 bases and J by 1 base; unmatched bases: 1. Germline CDR1 is SGHVS and CDR2 is FQNEAQ. The CDR3 runs to 13 residues. CDR3 sequence (DNA): TGTGCCAGCAGCCGACAGGGGAACACTGAAGCTTTCTTT. Protein product: CASSRQGNTEAFF.

This chain connects TRBV7-7 to TRBJ1-5; a possible D gene is TRBD1 (6 bases). V was clipped by 4 bases and J by 0 bases, with 13 bases between them. The CDR3 runs 16 residues. From germline, CDR1 is SSHAT and CDR2 FNYEAQ (reference sequence). CDR3 loop: CASSSGQRYSNQPQHF. The CDR3 nucleotides are TGTGCCAGCAGCTCTGGACAGAGATATAGCAATCAGCCCCAGCATTTT.